This T cell receptor beta chain originates from a study of control samples from healthy donors and cancer patients. Germline trimming cut 0 bases from V and 1 base from J; bases unmatched to any gene: 6. The CDR3 has 17 residues. CDR1 is SGHRS and CDR2 is YFSETQ in the germline V gene. Generated by immunoSEQ multiplex PCR, the TCRdb table keeps only in-frame clones and is missing some. Of about 49,000 clones listed, 65% to 90% are singletons. Sequencing was performed on PBMCs. The chain is built from TRBV5-1 and TRBJ2-3; TRBD2 agrees at 9 bases. This TCR derives from a woman between 50 and 59 years old with lung cancer. CDR3 in DNA: TGCGCCAGCAGCTTGGAGGGAGCGGGGGGAGGCACAGATACGCAGTATTTT. This gives the protein CASSLEGAGGGTDTQYF.